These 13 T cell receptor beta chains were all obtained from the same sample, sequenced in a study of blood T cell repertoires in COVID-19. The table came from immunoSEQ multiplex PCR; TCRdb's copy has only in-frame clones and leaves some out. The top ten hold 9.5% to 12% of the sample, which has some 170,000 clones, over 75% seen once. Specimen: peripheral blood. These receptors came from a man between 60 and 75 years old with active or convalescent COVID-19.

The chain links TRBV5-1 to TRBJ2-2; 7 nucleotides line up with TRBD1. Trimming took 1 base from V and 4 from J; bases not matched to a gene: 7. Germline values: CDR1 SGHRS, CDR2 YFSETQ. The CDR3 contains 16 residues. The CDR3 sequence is CASSLSGTVSTGELFF. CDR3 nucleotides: TGCGCCAGCAGCTTGTCAGGGACAGTCAGCACCGGGGAGCTGTTTTTT.

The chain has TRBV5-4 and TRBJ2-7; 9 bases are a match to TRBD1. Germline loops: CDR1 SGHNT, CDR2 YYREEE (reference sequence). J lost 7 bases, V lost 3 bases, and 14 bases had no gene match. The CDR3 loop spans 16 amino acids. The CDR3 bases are TGTGCCAGCAGCTGGGGACAGGGATCTAGACGGATTGAGCAGTACTTC. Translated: CASSWGQGSRRIEQYF.

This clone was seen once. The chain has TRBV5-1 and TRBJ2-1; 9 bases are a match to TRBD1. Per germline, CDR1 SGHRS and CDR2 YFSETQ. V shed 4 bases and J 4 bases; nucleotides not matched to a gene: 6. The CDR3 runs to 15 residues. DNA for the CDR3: TGCGCCAGCAGCGCGGGACAGGGTGCTTACAATGAGCAGTTCTTC. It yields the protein CASSAGQGAYNEQFF. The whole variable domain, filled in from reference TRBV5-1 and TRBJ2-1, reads KAGVTQTPRYLIKTRGQQVTLSCSPISGHRSVSWYQQTPGQGLQFLFEYFSETQRNKGNFPGRFSGRQFSNSRSEMNVSTLELGDSALYLCASSAGQGAYNEQFFGPGTRLTVL.

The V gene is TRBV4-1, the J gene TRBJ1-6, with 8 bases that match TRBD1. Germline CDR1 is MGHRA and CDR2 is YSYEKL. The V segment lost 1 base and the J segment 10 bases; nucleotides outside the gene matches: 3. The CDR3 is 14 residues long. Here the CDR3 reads CASSQGTGISPLHF. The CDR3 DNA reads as TGCGCCAGCAGCCAAGGGACAGGGATATCACCCCTCCACTTT.

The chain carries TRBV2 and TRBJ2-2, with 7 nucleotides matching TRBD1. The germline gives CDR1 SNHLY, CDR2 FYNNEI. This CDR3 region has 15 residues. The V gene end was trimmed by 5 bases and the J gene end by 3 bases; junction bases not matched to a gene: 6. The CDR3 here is CASSQGGYYTGELFF. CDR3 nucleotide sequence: TGTGCCAGCAGTCAAGGGGGCTACTACACCGGGGAGCTGTTTTTT.

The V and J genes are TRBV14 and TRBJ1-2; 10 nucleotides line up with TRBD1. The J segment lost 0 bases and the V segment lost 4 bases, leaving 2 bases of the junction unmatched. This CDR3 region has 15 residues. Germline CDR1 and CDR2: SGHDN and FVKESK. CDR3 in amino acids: CASSLGQGANYGYTF. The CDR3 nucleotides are TGTGCCAGCAGCCTTGGACAGGGGGCTAACTATGGCTACACCTTC.

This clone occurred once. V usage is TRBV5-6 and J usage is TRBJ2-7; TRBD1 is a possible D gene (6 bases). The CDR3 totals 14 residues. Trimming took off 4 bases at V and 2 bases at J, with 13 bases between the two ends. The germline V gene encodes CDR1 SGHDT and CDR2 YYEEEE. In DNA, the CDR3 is TGTGCCAGCAGCCCTCTCGGACAGACCTACGAGCAGTACTTC. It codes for CASSPLGQTYEQYF.

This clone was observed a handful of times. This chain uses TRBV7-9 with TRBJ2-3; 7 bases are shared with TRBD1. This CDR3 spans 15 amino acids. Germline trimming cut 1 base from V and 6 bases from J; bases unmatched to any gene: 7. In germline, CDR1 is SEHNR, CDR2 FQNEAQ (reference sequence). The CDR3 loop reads CASSLGDSSSDTQYF. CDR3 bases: TGTGCCAGCAGCTTAGGGGACAGCTCTTCCGATACGCAGTATTTT.

The CDR3 loop is CASTKQGGGGYTF. As DNA, the CDR3 is TGTGCCAGCACAAAACAGGGGGGAGGTGGCTACACCTTC. The chain recombines TRBV5-6 with TRBJ1-2; 8 nucleotides agree with TRBD1. The germline gives CDR1 SGHDT, CDR2 YYEEEE. The CDR3 has 13 amino acids. With V trimmed by 6 bases and J by 7 bases, 8 bases remained unmatched.

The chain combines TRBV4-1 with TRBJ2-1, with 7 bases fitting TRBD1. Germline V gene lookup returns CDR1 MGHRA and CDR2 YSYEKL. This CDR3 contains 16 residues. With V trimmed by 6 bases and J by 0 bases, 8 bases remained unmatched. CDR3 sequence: CASSSPGQSSYNEQFF. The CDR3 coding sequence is TGCGCCAGCAGTTCCCCGGGACAGAGCTCCTACAATGAGCAGTTCTTC.

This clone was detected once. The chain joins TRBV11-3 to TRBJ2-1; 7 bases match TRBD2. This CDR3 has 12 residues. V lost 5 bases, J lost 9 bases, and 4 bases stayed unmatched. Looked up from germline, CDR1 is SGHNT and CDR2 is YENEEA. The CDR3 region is CASSPPGGEQFF. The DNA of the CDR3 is TGTGCCAGCAGCCCCCCGGGGGGTGAGCAGTTCTTC.

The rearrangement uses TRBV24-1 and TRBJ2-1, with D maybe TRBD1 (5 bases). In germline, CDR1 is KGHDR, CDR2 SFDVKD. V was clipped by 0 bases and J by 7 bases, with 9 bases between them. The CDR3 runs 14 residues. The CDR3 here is CATSDLHRSNEQFF. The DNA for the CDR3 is TGTGCCACCAGTGATTTGCACAGGTCTAATGAGCAGTTCTTC.

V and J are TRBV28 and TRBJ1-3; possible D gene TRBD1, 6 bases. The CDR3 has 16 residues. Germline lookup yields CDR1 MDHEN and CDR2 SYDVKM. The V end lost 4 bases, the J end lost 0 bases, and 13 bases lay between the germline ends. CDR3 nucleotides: TGTGCCAGCAGTTCGACAGGTTACACCTCTGGAAACACCATATATTTT. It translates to CASSSTGYTSGNTIYF. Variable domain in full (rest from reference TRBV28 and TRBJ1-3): DVKVTQSSRYLVKRTGEKVFLECVQDMDHENMFWYRQDPGLGLRLIYFSYDVKMKEKGDIPEGYSVSREKKERFSLILESASTNQTSMYLCASSSTGYTSGNTIYFGEGSWLTVV.